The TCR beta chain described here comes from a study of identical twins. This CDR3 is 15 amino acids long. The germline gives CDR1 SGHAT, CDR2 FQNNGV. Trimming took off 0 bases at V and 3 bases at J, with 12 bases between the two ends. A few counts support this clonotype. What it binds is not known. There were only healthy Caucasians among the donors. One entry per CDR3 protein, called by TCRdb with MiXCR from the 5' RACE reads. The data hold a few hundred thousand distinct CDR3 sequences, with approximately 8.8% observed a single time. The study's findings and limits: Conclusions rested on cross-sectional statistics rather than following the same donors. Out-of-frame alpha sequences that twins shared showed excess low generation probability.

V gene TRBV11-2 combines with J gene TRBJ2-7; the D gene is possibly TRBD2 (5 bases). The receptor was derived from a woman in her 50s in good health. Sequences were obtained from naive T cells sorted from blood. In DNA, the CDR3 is TGTGCCAGCAGCTTAGAGAGGGCCAGCTTCTACGAGCAGTACTTC. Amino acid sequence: CASSLERASFYEQYF.